This T cell receptor beta chain was obtained from a study of T cell responses to AZD1222 COVID-19 vaccine. The wider study: Pooling covered second doses at about 4 or about 12 weeks. Study results and caveats: Reports indicate that nearly half of spike-specific TCRs are directed at unmutated variant regions. The study sampled repertoires only after the peak T cell response. Most donors were white British and more were female, and clonal diversity was possibly underestimated.

Repertoires were generated with immunoSEQ multiplex PCR, while TCRdb's copy carries only in-frame clones and drops some. This table has approximately 100,000 clones, roughly 88% appearing once. On this clone: The antigen is undetermined.

The CDR3 has 14 amino acids. Trimming pared 1 base from V and 5 bases from J, leaving 11 bases between. Germline CDR1 is SGHDN and CDR2 is FVKESK. Specimen: peripheral blood, collected on day 0 of AZD1222 vaccination. The V gene is TRBV14, the J gene TRBJ2-5, with D possibly matching TRBD2 (5 bases). The sequence derives from an adult in good health. The CDR3: CASSQVRQRETQYF. CDR3 DNA sequence: TGTGCCAGCAGCCAAGTAAGGCAGCGGGAGACCCAGTACTTC.